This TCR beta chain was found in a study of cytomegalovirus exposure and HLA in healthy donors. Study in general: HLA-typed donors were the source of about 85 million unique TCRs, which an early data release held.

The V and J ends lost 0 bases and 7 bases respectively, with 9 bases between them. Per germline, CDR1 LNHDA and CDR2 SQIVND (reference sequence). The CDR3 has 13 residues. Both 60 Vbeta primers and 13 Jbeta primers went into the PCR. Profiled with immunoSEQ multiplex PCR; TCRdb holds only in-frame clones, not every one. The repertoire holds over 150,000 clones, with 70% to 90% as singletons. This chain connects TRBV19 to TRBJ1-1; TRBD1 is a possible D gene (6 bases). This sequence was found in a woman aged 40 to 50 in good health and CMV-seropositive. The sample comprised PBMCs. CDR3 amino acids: CASSIDRGNEAFF. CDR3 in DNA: TGTGCCAGTAGTATAGACAGGGGTAATGAAGCTTTCTTT.